Sequencing of this T cell receptor (beta chain) was carried out in a study of blood T cell repertoires in COVID-19. Germline assignment: CDR1 MDHEN and CDR2 SYDVKM. The CDR3 loop spans 14 amino acids. V was shortened by 6 bases and J by 7 bases, with 15 bases between the two germline ends. Measured with immunoSEQ multiplex PCR; TCRdb has only the in-frame clones, and not every one. The data show about 140,000 clones, approximately 86% seen once. The V and J genes are TRBV28 and TRBJ1-4; tentative D call: TRBD1 (5 bases). This receptor was identified in a human donor in a cohort sampled during active COVID-19. The sequenced sample was peripheral blood. The CDR3 DNA is TGTGCCAGCAGATATCAGGGCTGGAGTGAAAAACTGTTTTTT. Residues: CASRYQGWSEKLFF.